The text below deals with one TCR beta chain. The data stem from a study of T-cell memory formation after mild COVID-19. Via MiXCR, TCRdb re-called the 5' RACE reads, giving one row per CDR3 protein. Found here are around 450,000 distinct CDR3 sequences, 20% of them singletons; the top ten hold around 8.4%. V was trimmed by 1 base and J by 4 bases, leaving 10 bases between them. Germline V CDR1 and CDR2: MRHNA, SNTAGT. The CDR3 length is 14 residues. The sample taken for sequencing was PBMCs or a T cell subset sorted from them (not recorded which). V gene TRBV6-4 combines with J gene TRBJ1-1; the D is unclear. This receptor was identified in an adult woman who had mild COVID-19 (a few samples of this study predate the infection). Cell type and time point are not known. For the CDR3, the DNA is TGTGCCAGCAGTGACTTTCTGGGGTCCACTGAAGCTTTCTTT. Its protein is CASSDFLGSTEAFF.